The next 2 T cell receptor beta chains were all read from a single sample in a study of blood T cell repertoires in COVID-19. Sequencing used immunoSEQ multiplex PCR; TCRdb keeps in-frame clones, though not all of them. The table lists 300,000 to 350,000 clones, around 87% of them singletons. The source material was peripheral blood. All receptors come from a man younger than 30 with active or convalescent COVID-19.

The rearrangement uses TRBV25-1 and TRBJ1-2, with D maybe TRBD1 (6 bases). V lost 6 bases and J lost 10, with 12 bases in between. Germline V gene sequence: CDR1 MGHDK, CDR2 SYGVNS. The CDR3 length is 11 residues. The CDR3 DNA reads as TGTGCCAGCAGGACAGGCGTCTCCTACACCTTC. Its translation: CASRTGVSYTF.

This clone appeared once. The CDR3 DNA reads as TGTGCCAGCAGTCAGGGGACTGGGGCCAACGTCCTGACTTTC. Encoded protein: CASSQGTGANVLTF. The chain couples TRBV6-5 to TRBJ2-6; possibly TRBD1 for D (6 bases). CDR3 length: 14 residues. CDR1 is MNHEY and CDR2 is SVGAGI in the germline V gene. The V gene lost 5 bases and the J gene lost 2 bases, with 7 bases spanning the gap.